The 28 T cell receptor beta chains listed next were all sequenced from one sample in a study of T cell changes during pregnancy in multiple sclerosis. Sequenced by immunoSEQ multiplex PCR; TCRdb stores in-frame clones only, minus some. This sample has under 110,000 clones; about 90% occur once, and the top ten carry 1.5% to 2%. The source was peripheral blood, collected before pregnancy. These receptors came from a female donor with multiple sclerosis, enrolled in a pregnancy study.

The chain is built from TRBV19 and TRBJ1-2, with 9 bases fitting TRBD1. Germline V gene sequence: CDR1 LNHDA, CDR2 SQIVND (reference sequence). Trimming took 7 bases from V and 8 from J; bases not matched to a gene: 11. This CDR3 is 14 amino acids long. As DNA, the CDR3 is TGTGCCAGTATCGAAACCCCCGGGACAGGGGGCTACACCTTC. Amino acids: CASIETPGTGGYTF.

The J gene is TRBJ1-4, the V gene TRBV5-1; D not certain. Germline values: CDR1 SGHRS, CDR2 YFSETQ. The CDR3 sequence is 14 residues long. V was clipped by 2 bases and J by 3 bases, with 8 bases between them. The CDR3 coding sequence is TGCGCCAGCAGCTTAAGTACACCTAATGAAAAACTGTTTTTT. Amino acids: CASSLSTPNEKLFF.

The J gene is TRBJ2-1, the V gene TRBV14; D is possibly TRBD2 (6 bases). CDR3 length: 15 residues. CDR1 is SGHDN, CDR2 FVKESK, per germline. Trimming took 6 bases from V and 0 from J, leaving 12 bases between them. CDR3 protein: CASREAGSSYNEQFF. The CDR3 coding sequence is TGTGCCAGCAGGGAAGCGGGTTCCTCCTACAATGAGCAGTTCTTC.

The table lists this clone with a count of one. V is TRBV5-5 and J is TRBJ1-5; D is unclear. The CDR3 loop spans 16 amino acids. Trimming took off 4 bases at V and 0 bases at J, with 14 bases between the two ends. Germline lookup yields CDR1 SGHKS and CDR2 YYEKEE (reference sequence). The CDR3 region is CASSPYPNFSNQPQHF. The DNA for the CDR3 is TGTGCCAGCAGCCCTTACCCTAATTTTAGCAATCAGCCCCAGCATTTT. Full variable domain (rest looked up from reference TRBV5-5 and TRBJ1-5): DAGVTQSPTHLIKTRGQQVTLRCSPISGHKSVSWYQQVLGQGPQFIFQYYEKEERGRGNFPDRFSARQFPNYSSELNVNALLLGDSALYLCASSPYPNFSNQPQHFGDGTRLSIL.

In this sample, this clone turned up many times. V and J are TRBV7-2 and TRBJ2-7, with D tentatively TRBD1 (6 bases). The ends were cut back, 5 bases at V and 4 bases at J, with 12 bases in the middle. CDR1 and CDR2 from the germline V gene are SGHTA and FQGNSA. CDR3 size: 13 residues. The CDR3 DNA reads TGTGCCAGCAGCACGGGACATTGGTACGAGCAGTACTTC. This gives the protein CASSTGHWYEQYF.

J is TRBJ2-3 and V is TRBV9; no clear D. Trimming pared 0 bases from V and 5 bases from J, leaving 4 bases between. The CDR3 totals 12 residues. Germline CDR1 reads SGDLS; CDR2 reads YYNGEE. The CDR3 protein is CASSVVGDTQYF. In nucleotides, the CDR3 is TGTGCCAGCAGCGTAGTCGGAGATACGCAGTATTTT.

The chain carries TRBV4-1 and TRBJ1-2, with 9 bases aligning to TRBD1. Germline trimming cut 4 bases from V and 8 bases from J; bases unmatched to any gene: 11. This CDR3 is 15 amino acids long. Germline V gene sequence: CDR1 MGHRA, CDR2 YSYEKL. CDR3 in amino acids: CASSLWTGDVEGYTF. The DNA of the CDR3 is TGCGCCAGCAGCCTATGGACAGGGGATGTGGAGGGCTACACCTTC.

Only one count was recorded for this clone. The V and J genes are TRBV6-6 and TRBJ2-5; possible D gene TRBD1, 5 bases. V shed 5 bases and J shed 2 bases, with 12 bases lying between them. CDR1 MNHNY and CDR2 SVGAGI come from the germline V gene (reference sequence). The CDR3 has 14 residues. CDR3 coding DNA: TGTGCCAGCAGTCTGCCAGGGCGGCAAGAGACCCAGTACTTC. Protein sequence: CASSLPGRQETQYF.

This chain links TRBV28 with TRBJ1-5; TRBD1 matches at 7 bases. V lost 1 base, J lost 8 bases, and 14 bases stayed unmatched. Per the germline V gene, CDR1 is MDHEN and CDR2 is SYDVKM. This CDR3 is built from 17 residues. CDR3 sequence: CASSLFIVLTGKEPQHF. The CDR3 nucleotides read TGTGCCAGCAGTTTATTTATAGTTCTGACAGGGAAGGAGCCCCAGCATTTT.

This chain links TRBV4-2 with TRBJ2-3, with 9 positions matching TRBD2. After removal of 1 base from V and 10 bases from J, the junction contained 9 bases not matched to a gene. The CDR3 runs to 15 residues. The germline CDR1 and CDR2 sequences are LGHNA and YNFKEQ. This chain's CDR3 is CASSQGAASGNPQYF. For the CDR3, the DNA is TGTGCCAGCAGCCAAGGGGCGGCTAGCGGGAACCCGCAGTATTTT.

CDR3 loop: CASSPTAGTGELFF. The CDR3 DNA reads as TGTGCCAGCTCACCAACGGCGGGCACCGGGGAGCTGTTTTTT. The chain employs TRBV18 and TRBJ2-2; possible D gene TRBD2, 5 bases. Per the germline V gene, CDR1 is KGHSH and CDR2 is LQKENI. This CDR3 comprises 14 residues. Deletions cut 2 bases from V and 4 bases from J, with 8 bases between.

This chain connects TRBV10-1 to TRBJ2-6; 7 bases line up with TRBD1. CDR3 length equals 18 residues. Germline CDR1 reads WNHNN; CDR2 reads SYGVQD (reference sequence). V dropped 2 bases and J dropped 4; count of bases not matched to a gene: 11. CDR3 region: CASSEITTGWTGANVLTF. In nucleotides, the CDR3 is TGCGCCAGCAGTGAGATAACGACAGGGTGGACCGGGGCCAACGTCCTGACTTTC.

A few counts support this clone. This chain uses TRBV9 with TRBJ1-3; 7 bases match TRBD1. The CDR3 contains 15 residues. J lost 9 bases, V lost 3 bases, and 12 bases had no gene match. Germline CDR1 SGDLS, CDR2 YYNGEE. The CDR3: CASSADSGTVGTIYF. The DNA for the CDR3 is TGTGCCAGCAGCGCCGATTCCGGGACAGTTGGCACCATATATTTT. The full variable domain, its missing parts supplied by reference TRBV9 and TRBJ1-3, is DSGVTQTPKHLITATGQRVTLRCSPRSGDLSVYWYQQSLDQGLQFLIQYYNGEERAKGNILERFSAQQFPDLHSELNLSSLELGDSALYFCASSADSGTVGTIYFGEGSWLTVV.

A single count supports this clone. The rearrangement uses TRBV4-1 and TRBJ2-3; 14 bases align to TRBD2. The V gene end was trimmed by 1 base and the J gene end by 5 bases; junction bases not matched to a gene: 8. This CDR3 has 18 residues. The germline V gene encodes CDR1 MGHRA and CDR2 YSYEKL. This CDR3 is CASSQVVTSGGAQDTQYF. The DNA of the CDR3 is TGCGCCAGCAGCCAAGTTGTGACTAGCGGGGGGGCCCAAGATACGCAGTATTTT.

The rearrangement joins TRBV6-5 to TRBJ2-6; 7 bases are a match to TRBD2. The CDR3 covers 14 residues. Trimming cost V 8 bases and J 8 bases; bases outside gene matches: 9. CDR1 and CDR2 (germline): MNHEY, SVGAGI. CDR3 sequence reads: CASAGFGGSNVLTF. DNA of the CDR3: TGTGCCAGCGCGGGTTTCGGGGGGTCCAACGTCCTGACTTTC.

The chain recombines TRBV30 with TRBJ1-1; 7 nucleotides match TRBD1. V was pared by 3 bases and J by 5 bases, with 6 bases of the junction left unmatched. This CDR3 has 13 amino acids. Per the germline V gene, CDR1 is GTSNPN and CDR2 is SVGIG (reference sequence). CDR3: CAWRTGTYTEAFF. The CDR3 nucleotides are TGTGCCTGGAGGACAGGGACGTATACTGAAGCTTTCTTT.

The V call is TRBV5-1, the J call TRBJ2-7, with 9 bases matching TRBD1. V shed 5 bases, J shed 3 bases, and the junction held 6 bases outside the gene matches. The CDR3 has 14 amino acids. Looked up from germline, CDR1 is SGHRS and CDR2 is YFSETQ. CDR3 coding DNA: TGCGCCAGCAGTCCCGGGACAGGGAACTACGAGCAGTACTTC. Protein sequence: CASSPGTGNYEQYF.

The chain has TRBV10-2 and TRBJ2-2; 14 bases map to TRBD2. There are 21 residues in the CDR3. Trimming took 4 bases from V and 3 from J; bases not matched to a gene: 16. CDR1 is WSHSY, CDR2 SAAADI, per germline. The CDR3 is CASSVLAGTSGSGVYTGELFF. The CDR3 nucleotides are TGCGCCAGCAGTGTGCTAGCCGGGACTAGCGGGAGTGGGGTTTACACCGGGGAGCTGTTTTTT.

This chain joins TRBV29-1 and TRBJ2-1; 7 bases are shared with TRBD2. There are 12 residues in the CDR3. V dropped 6 bases and J dropped 7; count of bases not matched to a gene: 6. The germline V gene has CDR1 SQVTM and CDR2 ANQGSEA. The CDR3: CSVRAGSNEQFF. CDR3 sequence (DNA): TGCAGCGTGCGAGCGGGAAGTAATGAGCAGTTCTTC.

The rearrangement joins TRBV7-9 to TRBJ1-1, with TRBD1 as a possible D gene (5 bases). The germline V gene encodes CDR1 SEHNR and CDR2 FQNEAQ (reference sequence). Trimming removed 5 bases at V and 3 bases at J, with 16 bases between. The CDR3 is made up of 15 amino acids. CDR3 in DNA: TGTGCCAGCAGCCCTTTTTCGAAAGGGGACACTGAAGCTTTCTTT. It specifies CASSPFSKGDTEAFF.

The CDR3 is CASSVVAGETDTQYF. The CDR3 DNA is TGTGCCAGTAGTGTGGTAGCGGGAGAGACAGATACGCAGTATTTT. This rearrangement joins TRBV19 to TRBJ2-3; TRBD2 agrees at 9 bases. The CDR3 spans 15 residues. Per germline, CDR1 LNHDA and CDR2 SQIVND (reference sequence). With V trimmed by 5 bases and J by 3 bases, 6 bases remained unmatched.

This clone was found once. The V and J genes are TRBV7-9 and TRBJ1-2; possible D gene TRBD1, 5 bases. The CDR3 loop spans 13 amino acids. Germline assignment: CDR1 SEHNR and CDR2 FQNEAQ (reference sequence). Trimming took 5 bases from V and 8 from J, leaving 15 bases between them. The CDR3 nucleotides are TGTGCCAGCAGCCCCCTCTACGGGGGAGGCTACACCTTC. This encodes CASSPLYGGGYTF.

The chain links TRBV2 to TRBJ2-3; 12 bases map to TRBD2. The trim removed 6 bases at V and 4 bases at J, leaving 5 bases unmatched. Germline V lookup: CDR1 SNHLY, CDR2 FYNNEI. This CDR3 has 15 residues. Written as DNA, the CDR3 is TGTGCCAGCAGAGGACTAGCGGGAATCGCAGATACGCAGTATTTT. It codes for CASRGLAGIADTQYF. The full variable domain, with the rest looked up from reference TRBV2 and TRBJ2-3, is EPEVTQTPSHQVTQMGQEVILRCVPISNHLYFYWYRQILGQKVEFLVSFYNNEISEKSEIFDDQFSVERPDGSNFTLKIRSTKLEDSAMYFCASRGLAGIADTQYFGPGTRLTVL.

The rearrangement joins TRBV10-1 to TRBJ2-5; TRBD1 is a possible D gene (5 bases). Germline CDR1 reads WNHNN; CDR2 reads SYGVQD (reference sequence). V lost 3 bases and J lost 3, with 11 bases in between. The CDR3 runs to 14 residues. CDR3 region: CASSDPDRKETQYF. The CDR3 nucleotides are TGCGCCAGCAGTGATCCTGACAGAAAAGAGACCCAGTACTTC.

This clone was seen only once. The gene calls are TRBV11-1 and TRBJ2-1, with TRBD2 matching 8 bases. J lost 4 bases, V lost 5 bases, and 10 bases had no gene match. There are 16 residues in the CDR3. Germline CDR1 and CDR2: SGHAT and FQDESV (reference sequence). Here the CDR3 DNA reads TGTGCCAGCAGCCTAACCGGGACTAGGGGTTACAATGAGCAGTTCTTC. It is translated as CASSLTGTRGYNEQFF.

V and J are TRBV10-3 and TRBJ1-1; TRBD1 matches 8 bases. V was clipped by 5 bases and J by 7 bases; unmatched bases: 9. Germline V gene data show CDR1 as ENHRY and CDR2 as SYGVKD. The CDR3 extends over 14 amino acids. The CDR3 sequence is CAISKDRGRDEAFF. CDR3 in DNA: TGTGCCATCAGTAAAGACAGGGGAAGAGATGAAGCTTTCTTT.

This clone was observed once. The chain uses TRBV18 and TRBJ2-5, with 8 nucleotides matching TRBD1. Germline V gene lookup returns CDR1 KGHSH and CDR2 LQKENI. V shed 3 bases and J 4 bases; nucleotides not matched to a gene: 7. The CDR3 length is 15 residues. In DNA, the CDR3 is TGTGCCAGCTCACCGCCGTTTACAGGGGGAGAGACCCAGTACTTC. This encodes CASSPPFTGGETQYF.

The chain couples TRBV27 to TRBJ1-3; possibly TRBD1 for D (6 bases). The V and J ends lost 4 bases and 0 bases respectively, with 10 bases between them. The CDR3 extends over 15 amino acids. Germline V gene sequence: CDR1 MNHEY, CDR2 SMNVEV (reference sequence). The CDR3 sequence is CASSYQGSSGNTIYF. The CDR3 coding sequence is TGTGCCAGCAGTTATCAGGGGAGCTCTGGAAACACCATATATTTT.